Below are 2 T cell receptor beta chains sequenced from a single sample in a study of T cell changes during pregnancy in multiple sclerosis (dated by TCRdb to the late 2010s). Preparation of the library involved the immunoSEQ multiplex PCR assay. This immuneACCESS table, as held by TCRdb, lists in-frame sequences with V and J called but not all clones. Of the missing ones, under half trace to an unresolved V gene in checked studies; the others have no known cause. This sample holds 95,000 to 110,000 clones; 85% to 95% were observed only once. The biggest ten clones account for 0.78% of the sample. Material: peripheral blood, obtained in the third trimester of pregnancy. The receptor source for this set is a female donor in good health, enrolled as a control in a pregnancy study.

J is TRBJ2-1 and V is TRBV7-2, with 8 bases identical to TRBD2. Germline V gene sequence: CDR1 SGHTA, CDR2 FQGNSA. V trimming: 1 base; J trimming: 5 bases; junction bases outside the gene matches: 4. CDR3 length: 15 residues. CDR3 sequence (DNA): TGTGCCAGCAGCTTAGATCCAGCGGGGGACAATGAGCAGTTCTTC. This encodes CASSLDPAGDNEQFF. Filled out from reference TRBV7-2 and TRBJ2-1, the complete variable domain reads GAGVSQSPSNKVTEKGKDVELRCDPISGHTALYWYRQSLGQGLEFLIYFQGNSAPDKSGLPSDRFSAERTGGSVSTLTIQRTQQEDSAVYLCASSLDPAGDNEQFFGPGTRLTVL.

The V and J genes are TRBV14 and TRBJ1-1; D is possibly TRBD1 (5 bases). Germline lookup yields CDR1 SGHDN and CDR2 FVKESK. CDR3 length: 15 amino acids. Trimming left V 0 bases short and J 1 base short, with 9 bases between. The CDR3 here is CASSQDLGGNTEAFF. The CDR3 DNA is TGTGCCAGCAGCCAAGATCTCGGGGGGAACACTGAAGCTTTCTTT. The full variable domain, in which reference TRBV14 and TRBJ1-1 provide the parts outside the CDR3, is EAGVTQFPSHSVIEKGQTVTLRCDPISGHDNLYWYRRVMGKEIKFLLHFVKESKQDESGMPNNRFLAERTGGTYSTLKVQPAELEDSGVYFCASSQDLGGNTEAFFGQGTRLTVV.